This T cell receptor beta chain was recovered during a study of regulatory T cells in long-lasting Graves disease. Broader study findings: New patients shared over 800 public clonotypes, fewer than the roughly 2,600 shared by persistent patients.

Researchers made TCR beta libraries by using iRepertoire HTBI primers and running Arm-PCR on CDR3 regions. TCRdb fed the multiplex PCR reads into MiXCR, producing one record per CDR3 protein. The sample consists of roughly 500,000 distinct CDR3 sequences, 14% of them appearing once. The time point was: newly diagnosed GD, antithyroid drugs for less than 3 months. Construction of the TCR library relied on RNA isolated from PBMCs. The V end was cut by 4 bases, the J end by 4 bases, with 5 bases between. CDR1 is SNHLY and CDR2 is FYNNEI in the germline V gene. CDR3 length equals 11 residues. There are many counts of this clonotype. Its antigen is as yet unknown. Another study also made use of these data, one on T cells in Graves' hyperthyroidism and ophthalmopathy. As reported in that work: Clinical symptoms, serum thyroxine, TRAb, thyroid ultrasound and orbital computed tomography established diagnosis. HTBI primers drove first-round RT-PCR of the TCR CDR3.

The material was peripheral blood mononuclear cells (PBMCs), obtained at new diagnosis, from a patient treated with antithyroid drugs. The origin of this receptor is a woman between 50 and 59 years old with Graves disease. The chain combines TRBV2 with TRBJ2-7, with D uncertain. Here the CDR3 DNA reads TGTGCCAGCAGTGTGGAGTACGAGCAGTACTTC. Its protein product is CASSVEYEQYF.